The 28 T cell receptor beta chains below come from one sample, sequenced in a study of shared clonotypes between healthy human individuals. The repertoire was sequenced with immunoSEQ multiplex PCR; TCRdb's copy has only in-frame clones and lacks some. Of some 2 million clones listed, over 85% are singletons. The sequencing sample was made of naive CD4+ T cells sorted from blood. Subset defined: CD45RA+ positively selected. The receptors were gathered from a man aged 18 to 29 in good health.

The chain couples TRBV11-2 to TRBJ2-7; 13 positions match TRBD2. Germline CDR1 SGHAT, CDR2 FQNNGV. The CDR3 length is 15 residues. V shed 4 bases and J 6 bases; nucleotides not matched to a gene: 6. CDR3 coding DNA: TGTGCCAGCAGCTCACTAGCGGGAGGGCCCTTCGAGCAGTACTTC. It specifies CASSSLAGGPFEQYF.

The chain links TRBV19 to TRBJ2-7; D is possibly TRBD1 or TRBD2 (5 bases each). Between the trimmed V and J ends, which lost 2 bases and 2 bases, there was a span of 10 bases. Germline-derived CDR1 and CDR2 are LNHDA and SQIVND (reference sequence). The CDR3 totals 14 residues. CDR3 sequence: CASSIKLGPYEQYF. The CDR3 DNA sequence: TGTGCCAGTAGTATAAAATTGGGACCCTACGAGCAGTACTTC.

The chain links TRBV6-1 to TRBJ2-5, with unresolved D. The germline gives CDR1 MNHNS, CDR2 SASEGT. V was pared by 1 base and J by 4 bases, with 10 bases between. The CDR3 runs to 14 residues. The CDR3 DNA reads as TGTGCCAGCAGTGAAGGGGGTCTAGGAGAGACCCAGTACTTC. Amino acids: CASSEGGLGETQYF.

The chain has TRBV7-8 and TRBJ2-7; TRBD1 matches at 8 bases. J lost 2 bases, V lost 1 base, and 4 bases had no gene match. The V gene's germline CDR1 is SGHVS and CDR2 FQNEAQ. The CDR3 sequence is 15 residues long. In DNA form, the CDR3 reads TGTGCCAGCAGCTTAGGACAGGGGCTCCCCTACGAGCAGTACTTC. This translates into CASSLGQGLPYEQYF.

The chain has TRBV10-3 and TRBJ2-7, with 8 bases lining up with TRBD1. The CDR3 length is 13 residues. The trim removed 6 bases at V and 2 bases at J, leaving 3 bases unmatched. Germline CDR1 is ENHRY and CDR2 is SYGVKD. The CDR3: CAIRGTGPYEQYF. As DNA, the CDR3 is TGTGCCATCAGAGGGACAGGACCCTACGAGCAGTACTTC.

This chain joins TRBV2 and TRBJ1-1; possibly TRBD1 for D (5 bases). The CDR3 has 18 residues. The germline V and J ends were trimmed by 7 bases and 0 bases, with 24 bases remaining between them. Germline-derived CDR1 and CDR2 are SNHLY and FYNNEI. CDR3 DNA: TGTGCCAGCATGTGGGGGAGACGGCTACGTCTAATGAACACTGAAGCTTTCTTT. It translates to CASMWGRRLRLMNTEAFF.

A few counts support this clone. Other nucleotide sequences in the sample specify the same CDR3. The CDR3 is CASRENTGELFF. CDR3 DNA: TGTGCCAGCAGGGAGAACACCGGGGAGCTGTTTTTT. This sequence joins TRBV6-5 and TRBJ2-2; D not certain. The CDR3 has 12 amino acids. Germline V gene lookup returns CDR1 MNHEY and CDR2 SVGAGI. The ends were cut back, 6 bases at V and 1 base at J, with 3 bases in the middle.

The V call is TRBV25-1, the J call TRBJ1-1; D is unresolved. The CDR3 runs to 13 residues. V was trimmed by 8 bases and J by 4 bases, leaving 14 bases between them. Germline V gene sequence: CDR1 MGHDK, CDR2 SYGVNS. CDR3 in amino acids: CASRIGDSTEAFF. CDR3 DNA sequence: TGTGCCAGCCGCATCGGGGATTCCACTGAAGCTTTCTTT.

Worth noting for this clone: This same CDR3 is encoded by further DNA sequences in the sample. The chain joins TRBV6-5 to TRBJ1-2, with D perhaps matching TRBD1 (5 bases). The CDR3 loop spans 13 amino acids. The ends were cut back, 0 bases at V and 6 bases at J, with 8 bases in the middle. Germline V CDR1 and CDR2: MNHEY, SVGAGI. The CDR3, as DNA: TGTGCCAGCAGTTACTCTGCGGGGCATGGCTACACCTTC. It codes for CASSYSAGHGYTF.

The chain carries TRBV4-1 and TRBJ2-1, with D maybe TRBD2 (5 bases). This CDR3 spans 14 amino acids. Germline CDR1 and CDR2: MGHRA and YSYEKL. Trimming left V 3 bases short and J 8 bases short, with 14 bases between. CDR3 residues: CASSHSPRRDEQFF. The CDR3 DNA is TGCGCCAGCAGCCACAGCCCCAGGCGGGATGAGCAGTTCTTC.

The V call is TRBV6-5, the J call TRBJ1-2; D not resolved. The CDR3 is made up of 13 amino acids. Deletions cut 0 bases from V and 8 bases from J, with 10 bases between. The germline gives CDR1 MNHEY, CDR2 SVGAGI. The chain's CDR3 is CASSYSSGSGYTF. The CDR3 DNA reads as TGTGCCAGCAGTTACTCGTCGGGGAGCGGCTACACCTTC.

This chain uses TRBV5-8 with TRBJ2-1, with TRBD1 matching 7 bases. V was clipped by 5 bases and J by 0 bases; unmatched bases: 5. The length of the CDR3 is 15 residues. Germline CDR1 and CDR2: SGHTS and YDEGEE. CDR3 DNA sequence: TGTGCCAGCAGAACTGACAGGGTCTCCTACAATGAGCAGTTCTTC. It codes for CASRTDRVSYNEQFF.

A remark on this clone: This could be a read error, since a much larger clone is one nucleotide away. This sequence joins TRBV19 and TRBJ1-2, with D maybe TRBD1 (6 bases). Germline V lookup: CDR1 LNHDA, CDR2 SQIVND (reference sequence). This CDR3 is built from 14 residues. The CDR3 nucleotides are TGTGCCAGTAGTCGACAGGCCCTGAACTATAGCTACACCTTC. This gives the protein CASSRQALNYSYTF.

The chain couples TRBV7-9 to TRBJ1-5, with D perhaps matching TRBD1 (5 bases). Trimming took 5 bases from V and 0 from J, leaving 11 bases between them. Germline lookup yields CDR1 SEHNR and CDR2 FQNEAQ (reference sequence). CDR3 length: 15 amino acids. The CDR3, as DNA: TGTGCCAGCAGCGCCCAGGGTTTTAGCAATCAGCCCCAGCATTTT. This sequence encodes CASSAQGFSNQPQHF.

The V and J genes are TRBV9 and TRBJ1-2; D ambiguous. Trimming left V 7 bases short and J 4 bases short, with 8 bases between. This CDR3 has 11 amino acids. Germline CDR1 is SGDLS and CDR2 is YYNGEE. The CDR3 DNA reads TGTGCCAGCGGGGATGTCTATGGCTACACCTTC. Translating it yields CASGDVYGYTF.

V usage is TRBV7-3 and J usage is TRBJ2-7; 7 nucleotides match TRBD1. Trimming at V came to 4 bases and at J to 6 bases, leaving 6 bases not matched to a gene. Germline V gives CDR1 SGHTA, CDR2 FQGTGA. The CDR3 contains 13 residues. DNA of the CDR3: TGTGCCAGCAGCTGGGACAGTCGTAGCGAGCAGTACTTC. Protein: CASSWDSRSEQYF. Using reference TRBV7-3 and TRBJ2-7 for the parts outside the CDR3, the full variable domain is GAGVSQTPSNKVTEKGKYVELRCDPISGHTALYWYRQSLGQGPEFLIYFQGTGAADDSGLPNDRFFAVRPEGSVSTLKIQRTERGDSAVYLCASSWDSRSEQYFGPGTRLTVT.

The V and J genes are TRBV27 and TRBJ2-7, with 9 nucleotides matching TRBD2. The CDR3 has 17 amino acids. V lost 4 bases and J lost 4; bases outside the gene matches: 14. Germline CDR1 MNHEY, CDR2 SMNVEV (reference sequence). CDR3 protein: CASSSRGSGGLSYEQYF. The CDR3 DNA sequence: TGTGCCAGCAGTTCCCGGGGTAGCGGGGGTTTGTCGTACGAGCAGTACTTC.

The chain links TRBV5-4 to TRBJ1-1; no definite D call. V lost 4 bases to trimming and J lost 3 bases, with 19 bases between them. The CDR3 totals 16 residues. Germline V gene lookup returns CDR1 SGHNT and CDR2 YYREEE (reference sequence). DNA for the CDR3: TGTGCCAGCAGCAAATGGGAGCCGGACTGGGACACTGAAGCTTTCTTT. Protein sequence: CASSKWEPDWDTEAFF.

The chain couples TRBV6-1 to TRBJ1-6; D is unresolved. V was pared by 6 bases and J by 5 bases, with 14 bases between. This CDR3 is 15 amino acids long. CDR1 and CDR2 (germline): MNHNS, SASEGT. Written as DNA, the CDR3 is TGTGCCAGCAGCGTTTCGGGTACGGATAATTCACCCCTCCACTTT. Translating it yields CASSVSGTDNSPLHF.

CDR3 nucleotides: TGTGCCAGCAGCTTAGCGTTGGACAGGGAAACGGAGACCCAGTACTTC. This gives the protein CASSLALDRETETQYF. The chain uses TRBV7-9 and TRBJ2-5; 8 positions match TRBD1. V was clipped by 0 bases and J by 5 bases; unmatched bases: 8. CDR3 size: 16 residues. Looked up from germline, CDR1 is SEHNR and CDR2 is FQNEAQ (reference sequence).

The chain couples TRBV9 to TRBJ2-2, with 7 positions matching TRBD2. The V gene end was trimmed by 4 bases and the J gene end by 0 bases; junction bases not matched to a gene: 6. CDR3 length: 16 residues. The germline gives CDR1 SGDLS, CDR2 YYNGEE. In nucleotides, the CDR3 is TGTGCCAGCAGCATCCACCGGGGGGCGAACACCGGGGAGCTGTTTTTT. It encodes CASSIHRGANTGELFF.

The chain recombines TRBV30 with TRBJ1-2; 9 positions match TRBD1. Germline values: CDR1 GTSNPN, CDR2 SVGIG (reference sequence). This CDR3 contains 15 residues. The ends lost 3 bases at V and 8 bases at J; junction bases unmatched: 13. The CDR3 loop is CAWRAPGQGERGYTF. The CDR3 coding sequence is TGTGCCTGGAGGGCGCCGGGACAGGGCGAGAGAGGCTACACCTTC.

The chain links TRBV10-2 to TRBJ1-1; 8 bases line up with TRBD1. This CDR3 is 13 amino acids long. Germline assignment: CDR1 WSHSY and CDR2 SAAADI. V was clipped by 1 base and J by 7 bases; unmatched bases: 2. CDR3 sequence: CASSEWTGIEAFF. CDR3 DNA sequence: TGCGCCAGCAGTGAGTGGACAGGGATTGAAGCTTTCTTT.

The rearrangement joins TRBV6-1 to TRBJ1-5, with D hard to call. V lost 0 bases and J lost 3, with 6 bases in between. The CDR3 contains 14 residues. Germline values: CDR1 MNHNS, CDR2 SASEGT. CDR3 bases: TGTGCCAGCAGTGAAGCAAGCATCAATCAGCCCCAGCATTTT. Translated: CASSEASINQPQHF.

V gene TRBV6-5 combines with J gene TRBJ1-6, with 7 positions matching TRBD1. Trimming cost V 6 bases and J 11 bases; bases outside gene matches: 10. Per the germline V gene, CDR1 is MNHEY and CDR2 is SVGAGI. The CDR3 is 14 residues long. DNA of the CDR3: TGTGCCAGCAGGGGGGACAGCCTGGCGGCACCCCTCCACTTT. Translated: CASRGDSLAAPLHF.

The chain is built from TRBV5-6 and TRBJ2-7, with D possibly TRBD1 on 5 matching bases. This CDR3 contains 16 residues. The V end was cut by 2 bases, the J end by 6 bases, with 21 bases between. Looked up from germline, CDR1 is SGHDT and CDR2 is YYEEEE. CDR3 sequence (DNA): TGTGCCAGCAGCTTCTTAACGGCAGGGTCATTTGGCGAGCAGTACTTC. It is translated as CASSFLTAGSFGEQYF.

The CDR3 nucleotides read TGTGCCAGCAGCTTTGATCAGGGGGCTGGATCACCCCTCCACTTT. Translating it yields CASSFDQGAGSPLHF. V usage is TRBV7-9 and J usage is TRBJ1-6, with 8 bases identical to TRBD1. The CDR3 has 15 amino acids. The germline V gene has CDR1 SEHNR and CDR2 FQNEAQ (reference sequence). V shed 3 bases and J 10 bases; nucleotides not matched to a gene: 8.

The chain combines TRBV28 with TRBJ1-1, with D tentatively TRBD1 (5 bases). CDR3 length: 16 residues. The germline gives CDR1 MDHEN, CDR2 SYDVKM. V dropped 7 bases and J dropped 5 bases, with 23 bases sitting between them. The chain's CDR3 is CASTMGTPIEGTEAFF. The CDR3 nucleotides are TGTGCCAGCACCATGGGGACGCCGATCGAGGGGACTGAAGCTTTCTTT.